The clone carrying this T cell receptor beta chain was seen only a few times. This sample was included in a study of T cell changes during pregnancy in multiple sclerosis. Sequenced by immunoSEQ multiplex PCR; TCRdb stores in-frame clones only, minus some. The data hold about 42,000 clones, with around 89% observed a single time. The sequenced sample was CD4+ T cells from peripheral blood mononuclear cells, obtained in the second trimester of pregnancy. The sequence derives from a female donor with multiple sclerosis, enrolled in a pregnancy study.

This CDR3 is CASRDGSGIADTQYF. The CDR3 nucleotides read TGTGCCAGCAGAGATGGTAGCGGGATCGCAGATACGCAGTATTTT. V and J are TRBV6-1 and TRBJ2-3; 8 bases align to TRBD2. CDR3 length equals 15 residues. The junction had 9 bases not matched to a gene; V was cut back by 6 bases and J by 4 bases. CDR1 is MNHNS and CDR2 is SASEGT in the germline V gene.